The 7 T cell receptor beta chains below were found in one sample sequenced in a study of cytomegalovirus exposure and HLA in healthy donors. Both 60 Vbeta primers and 13 Jbeta primers went into the PCR. Produced via immunoSEQ multiplex PCR; TCRdb's table is partial and in-frame only. The table has some 170,000 clones, about 80% seen once; the top ten hold 4% to 5.5%. The sequenced sample consisted of PBMCs. The receptors derive from a man aged 25 to 40 in good health and CMV-seronegative.

The J gene is TRBJ2-3, the V gene TRBV19; 11 nucleotides line up with TRBD2. The CDR3 extends over 17 amino acids. The V and J ends lost 4 bases and 1 base, in that order; junction bases with no gene match: 7. CDR1 LNHDA and CDR2 SQIVND come from the germline V gene (reference sequence). The CDR3 loop reads CASSKLAGAWGTDTQYF. DNA of the CDR3: TGTGCCAGTAGTAAACTAGCGGGGGCTTGGGGCACAGATACGCAGTATTTT.

This clone was counted a few times. J is TRBJ2-7 and V is TRBV7-9; the match to TRBD1 covers 7 bases. The CDR3 is 13 residues long. Germline-derived CDR1 and CDR2 are SEHNR and FQNEAQ (reference sequence). J gave up 6 bases and V 5 bases, and 7 bases lay outside the gene matches. The CDR3 spells CASSLDRDREQYF. The CDR3, as DNA: TGTGCCAGCAGCCTTGACAGGGATCGCGAGCAGTACTTC.

As concerns this clone: Sequence at one end of the junction differs from germline and may be a read error. The V and J genes are TRBV23-1 and TRBJ1-6; perhaps TRBD1 as D (5 bases). TRBV23-1 is an ORF, with its function uncertain. The length of the CDR3 is 18 residues. The CDR3 DNA follows: TGCGCCAGTATCGCCCTGGCAGGGTATAGCTCCTATAATTCATCCCTCCACTTT. This encodes CASIALAGYSSYNSSLHF.

This chain links TRBV7-9 with TRBJ2-1; 10 bases match TRBD1. Per germline, CDR1 SEHNR and CDR2 FQNEAQ (reference sequence). The J segment lost 9 bases and the V segment lost 3 bases, leaving 8 bases of the junction unmatched. The CDR3 length is 15 residues. In DNA form, the CDR3 reads TGTGCCAGCAGCTTTGGGACAGGGGAACACGGTGAGCAGTTCTTC. Protein: CASSFGTGEHGEQFF. Variable domain in full (rest from reference TRBV7-9 and TRBJ2-1): DTGVSQNPRHKITKRGQNVTFRCDPISEHNRLYWYRQTLGQGPEFLTYFQNEAQLEKSRLLSDRFSAERPKGSFSTLEIQRTEQGDSAMYLCASSFGTGEHGEQFFGPGTRLTVL.

J is TRBJ2-6 and V is TRBV11-1; TRBD1 matches at 7 bases. The V segment lost 5 bases and the J segment 0 bases; nucleotides outside the gene matches: 7. Per germline, CDR1 SGHAT and CDR2 FQDESV (reference sequence). The CDR3 has 17 amino acids. The CDR3 DNA reads as TGTGCCAGCAGCCTCACAGGGGTGAGCTCTGGGGCCAACGTCCTGACTTTC. Amino acids: CASSLTGVSSGANVLTF.

The J gene is TRBJ1-6, the V gene TRBV19; a weak D match, TRBD1 (6 bases). This CDR3 is 15 amino acids long. The germline gives CDR1 LNHDA, CDR2 SQIVND (reference sequence). V dropped 7 bases and J dropped 2 bases, with 12 bases sitting between them. This CDR3 is CASTEDSTYNSPLHF. The DNA for the CDR3 is TGTGCCAGTACCGAGGACAGCACCTATAATTCACCCCTCCACTTT.

This chain connects TRBV30 to TRBJ1-5; D is unresolved. Trimming took 1 base from V and 2 from J, leaving 9 bases between them. Germline values: CDR1 GTSNPN, CDR2 SVGIG (reference sequence). CDR3 length: 14 amino acids. The CDR3: CAWSGYSGNQPQHF. The CDR3 nucleotides read TGTGCCTGGAGTGGGTACTCCGGCAATCAGCCCCAGCATTTT.